These T cell receptor beta chains were read from a single sample in a study of graft-versus-host responses after intestinal transplantation. These receptors are not linked to any known antigen. Clones were sequenced by immunoSEQ multiplex PCR, and TCRdb holds only the in-frame ones, with some missing. The sample holds about 64,000 clones, 90% seen once. The specimen comprised unstimulated CD8+ T cells sorted from spleen or lymph node cells, sampled before transplant. These TCRs come from a human donor who was the organ donor for an intestinal transplant. The conserved cysteine and the conserved F or W are not part of the CDR3 here.

TRBV27	TRBJ1-2	ASSLFARGDGYT
TRBV28	TRBJ1-1	ASSLPTDGPTEAF
TRBV28	TRBJ2-3	ASWGGSWADTQY
TRBV7-9	TRBJ1-1	ASSRQGTEAF
TRBV7-9	TRBJ2-7	ASSMTGTSSYEQY
TRBV7-3	TRBJ2-3	ASSPTSGGGTDTQY
TRBV10-3	TRBJ2-3	AISEWDRDTDTQY
TRBV28	TRBJ2-3	ASSGDRVSTDTQY
TRBV28	TRBJ1-5	ASSLSSGQGAFQPQH
TRBV7-8	TRBJ1-4	ASSLVASATNEKLF
TRBV7-9	TRBJ2-1	ASSFRTSHESNEQF
TRBV27	TRBJ2-7	ASSSRTGTYEQY
TRBV6-1	TRBJ2-7	ASSGGWSHEQY
TRBV7-9	TRBJ2-7	ASSQGQGPFYEQY
TRBV28	TRBJ1-5	ASSVTGLGNQPQH
TRBV19	TRBJ2-7	ASSKGTRHEQY